Below are 3 T cell receptor beta chains sequenced from a single sample in a study of spatial heterogeneity in lung cancer. Overall study results and limits: Mutation tallies in tumors tracked expanded intratumoral alpha and beta TCR counts.

TCRdb called the 5' RACE reads again in MiXCR, with one record for every CDR3 protein. The sample lists fewer than 20,000 distinct CDR3 sequences; 5.7% were seen once. Their specific antigens are unknown. Sample time point: sample taken at primary tumor resection. The source material was lung tumor tissue, sampled at surgery. These receptors were collected from a female donor with early-stage non-small cell lung cancer.

The table lists this clonotype with many counts. The gene calls are TRBV3-1 and TRBJ2-7; 10 bases are a match to TRBD1. V lost 3 bases, J lost 7 bases, and 6 bases stayed unmatched. Germline assignment: CDR1 LGHDT and CDR2 YNNKEL (reference sequence). CDR3 length: 14 residues. The CDR3 here is CASSHRDRGGEQYF. The CDR3 DNA follows: TGTGCCAGCAGCCACCGGGACAGGGGCGGGGAGCAGTACTTC.

This clonotype was found many times. The chain combines TRBV2 with TRBJ2-7; tentative D call: TRBD1 (6 bases). The CDR3 is made up of 15 amino acids. In germline, CDR1 is SNHLY, CDR2 FYNNEI. Trimming stripped 6 bases from V and 3 bases from J, with 18 bases between. In nucleotides, the CDR3 is TGTGCCAGCAGCCACGGACAGATACTTATCTACGAGCAGTACTTC. Translated, it gives CASSHGQILIYEQYF. Together with reference TRBV2 and TRBJ2-7, the CDR3 gives the full variable domain: EPEVTQTPSHQVTQMGQEVILRCVPISNHLYFYWYRQILGQKVEFLVSFYNNEISEKSEIFDDQFSVERPDGSNFTLKIRSTKLEDSAMYFCASSHGQILIYEQYFGPGTRLTVT.

This clonotype was detected many times. The DNA for the CDR3 is TGCAGTGCTTGGGGGGGGAATGAGCAGTTCTTC. Translating gives CSAWGGNEQFF. The V call is TRBV20-1, the J call TRBJ2-1; 7 bases map to TRBD2. CDR3 length: 11 amino acids. The germline V gene has CDR1 DFQATT and CDR2 SNEGSKA (reference sequence). With 5 bases clipped from V and 7 bases from J, the junction kept 2 bases outside the gene matches.